A selection of T cell receptor beta chains follows, all from one sample in a study of T cell responses to AZD1222 COVID-19 vaccine. Measured with immunoSEQ multiplex PCR; TCRdb has only the in-frame clones, and not every one. The sample comprises under 110,000 clones, around 90% of which are singletons, and roughly 8% rests with the top ten. The sequences come from peripheral blood, collected 28 days after the second AZD1222 dose. Source of these receptors: an adult who received the AZD1222 COVID-19 vaccine. The CDR3 runs from the conserved cysteine through the conserved F or W. Each record gives: CDR3 DNA, CDR3 protein, J gene, clone size, V gene, D gene. The D gene is left open where the match is weak. For some rows the clone size is stated as once, few or many, or as a class when expanded; others skip it.

CDR3nt: TGCGCCAGCAGCTTGGCCGCGGGGGAGAATAATTCACCCCTCCACTTT; CDR3aa: CASSLAAGENNSPLHF; j_gene: TRBJ1-6; abundance: once; v_gene: TRBV5-1; d_gene: .
CDR3nt: TGTGCCAGCTCACCAGGCAGGGACACTGAAGCTTTCTTT; CDR3aa: CASSPGRDTEAFF; j_gene: TRBJ1-1; abundance: .; v_gene: TRBV18; d_gene: .
CDR3nt: TGTGCCTGGAGTGTACAGGGCTACACTGAAGCTTTCTTT; CDR3aa: CAWSVQGYTEAFF; j_gene: TRBJ1-1; abundance: .; v_gene: TRBV30; d_gene: .
CDR3nt: TGTGCCAGCAGCTTTGGGACAGGGGGGTGGGCTAATGAAAAACTGTTTTTT; CDR3aa: CASSFGTGGWANEKLFF; j_gene: TRBJ1-4; abundance: .; v_gene: TRBV7-2; d_gene: TRBD1
CDR3nt: TGTGCCATCAGTAGGGACAGCGGAAATCAGCCCCAGCATTTT; CDR3aa: CAISRDSGNQPQHF; j_gene: TRBJ1-5; abundance: .; v_gene: TRBV10-3; d_gene: TRBD1
CDR3nt: TGTGCCAGCAGCGTAGAGCCAGGGAGGGATCAGCCCCAGCATTTT; CDR3aa: CASSVEPGRDQPQHF; j_gene: TRBJ1-5; abundance: .; v_gene: TRBV9; d_gene: .
CDR3nt: TGTGCCAGCAGCTTACAGCAGGCCTACGAGCAGTACTTC; CDR3aa: CASSLQQAYEQYF; j_gene: TRBJ2-7; abundance: .; v_gene: TRBV7-8; d_gene: .
CDR3nt: TGTGCCAGCAGCGGGCAGGACAGGGAGAATAATTCACCCCTCCACTTT; CDR3aa: CASSGQDRENNSPLHF; j_gene: TRBJ1-6; abundance: once; v_gene: TRBV9; d_gene: TRBD1
CDR3nt: TGCGCCAGCAGGGTAGCCGGCGTCCAAGAGACCCAGTACTTC; CDR3aa: CASRVAGVQETQYF; j_gene: TRBJ2-5; abundance: .; v_gene: TRBV5-1; d_gene: .
CDR3nt: TGTGCCAGCAGCTCCACCGGGGAGCTGTTTTTT; CDR3aa: CASSSTGELFF; j_gene: TRBJ2-2; abundance: .; v_gene: TRBV6-6; d_gene: .
CDR3nt: TGTGCCAGCAGCCAAGGTTTTTTCTCCGAGCAGTACTTC; CDR3aa: CASSQGFFSEQYF; j_gene: TRBJ2-7; abundance: .; v_gene: TRBV3-1/TRBV3-2; d_gene: .
CDR3nt: TGTGCCAGCGCCGAGACATACGAGCAGTACTTC; CDR3aa: CASAETYEQYF; j_gene: TRBJ2-7; abundance: .; v_gene: TRBV2; d_gene: .
CDR3nt: TGTGCCATCAGTGGGGGACAGGGGGATCAGCCCCAGCATTTT; CDR3aa: CAISGGQGDQPQHF; j_gene: TRBJ1-5; abundance: .; v_gene: TRBV10-3; d_gene: TRBD1
CDR3nt: TGTGCCAGCAGTTACTCTCACGGAACCTATGGCTACACCTTC; CDR3aa: CASSYSHGTYGYTF; j_gene: TRBJ1-2; abundance: .; v_gene: TRBV6-6; d_gene: .
CDR3nt: TGTGCCTGGAGTCGGGGACAGGGCTATGGCTACACCTTC; CDR3aa: CAWSRGQGYGYTF; j_gene: TRBJ1-2; abundance: .; v_gene: TRBV30; d_gene: TRBD1
CDR3nt: TGCGCCAGCAGCCCCGACTCAGCGGGGATCCGGAACACCGGGGAGCTGTTTTTT; CDR3aa: CASSPDSAGIRNTGELFF; j_gene: TRBJ2-2; abundance: .; v_gene: TRBV4-3; d_gene: TRBD2
CDR3nt: TGTGCCAGCAGCGTAGAAATCGGAGGGCCACAGACCTACACCTTC; CDR3aa: CASSVEIGGPQTYTF; j_gene: TRBJ1-2; abundance: .; v_gene: TRBV9; d_gene: .
CDR3nt: TGTGCCAGCTCGTCTACCGGGACAGGGCTTCACGAGCAGTACTTC; CDR3aa: CASSSTGTGLHEQYF; j_gene: TRBJ2-7; abundance: .; v_gene: TRBV18; d_gene: TRBD1
CDR3nt: TGTGCCAGCAGCTTAGAATATAGTGGGGAGGCCTACAATGAGCAGTTCTTC; CDR3aa: CASSLEYSGEAYNEQFF; j_gene: TRBJ2-1; abundance: .; v_gene: TRBV11-2; d_gene: .
CDR3nt: TGTGCCAGTACCTCGACAGTAAATCAGCCCCAGCATTTT; CDR3aa: CASTSTVNQPQHF; j_gene: TRBJ1-5; abundance: .; v_gene: TRBV19; d_gene: .
CDR3nt: TGCGCCAGCAGGCCGGGACAGGGGGGTGGCTACACCTTC; CDR3aa: CASRPGQGGGYTF; j_gene: TRBJ1-2; abundance: .; v_gene: TRBV4-1; d_gene: TRBD1
CDR3nt: TGTGCCAGCAGCCTCTCGACAGGGGTGAACACTGAAGCTTTCTTT; CDR3aa: CASSLSTGVNTEAFF; j_gene: TRBJ1-1; abundance: few; v_gene: TRBV13; d_gene: TRBD1
CDR3nt: TGTGCCAGTAGTATGGCGCAGGGCCACAATGAGCAGTTCTTC; CDR3aa: CASSMAQGHNEQFF; j_gene: TRBJ2-1; abundance: .; v_gene: TRBV19; d_gene: .
CDR3nt: TGTGCCAGCAGTGAAGTCGCCGCGAACACTGAAGCTTTCTTT; CDR3aa: CASSEVAANTEAFF; j_gene: TRBJ1-1; abundance: .; v_gene: TRBV2; d_gene: .